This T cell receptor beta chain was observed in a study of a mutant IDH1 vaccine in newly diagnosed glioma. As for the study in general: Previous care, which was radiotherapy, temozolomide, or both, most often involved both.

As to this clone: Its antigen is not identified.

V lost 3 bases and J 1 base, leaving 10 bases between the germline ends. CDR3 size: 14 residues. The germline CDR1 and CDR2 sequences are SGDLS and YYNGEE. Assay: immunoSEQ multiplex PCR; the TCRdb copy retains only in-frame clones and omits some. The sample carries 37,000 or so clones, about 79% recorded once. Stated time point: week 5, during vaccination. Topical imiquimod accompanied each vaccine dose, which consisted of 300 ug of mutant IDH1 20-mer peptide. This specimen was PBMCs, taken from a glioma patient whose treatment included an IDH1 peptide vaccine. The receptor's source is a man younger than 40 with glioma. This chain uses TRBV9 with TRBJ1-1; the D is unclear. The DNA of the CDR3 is TGTGCCAGCAGCGCGGGGTGGAGGAACACTGAAGCTTTCTTT. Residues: CASSAGWRNTEAFF. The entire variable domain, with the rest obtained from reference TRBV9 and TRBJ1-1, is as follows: DSGVTQTPKHLITATGQRVTLRCSPRSGDLSVYWYQQSLDQGLQFLIQYYNGEERAKGNILERFSAQQFPDLHSELNLSSLELGDSALYFCASSAGWRNTEAFFGQGTRLTVV.